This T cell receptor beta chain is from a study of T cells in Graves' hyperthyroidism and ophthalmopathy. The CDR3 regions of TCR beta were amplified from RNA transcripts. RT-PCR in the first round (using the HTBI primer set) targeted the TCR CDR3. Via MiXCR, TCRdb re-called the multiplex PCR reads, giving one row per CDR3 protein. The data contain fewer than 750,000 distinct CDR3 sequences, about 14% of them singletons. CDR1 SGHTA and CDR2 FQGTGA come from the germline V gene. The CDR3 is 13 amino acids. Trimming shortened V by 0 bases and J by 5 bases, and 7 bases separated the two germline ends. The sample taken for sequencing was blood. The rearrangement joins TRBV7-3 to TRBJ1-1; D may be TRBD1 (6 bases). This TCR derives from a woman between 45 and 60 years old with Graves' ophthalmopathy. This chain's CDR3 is CASSLTRGTEAFF. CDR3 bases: TGTGCCAGCAGCTTAACTAGGGGGACTGAAGCTTTCTTT.